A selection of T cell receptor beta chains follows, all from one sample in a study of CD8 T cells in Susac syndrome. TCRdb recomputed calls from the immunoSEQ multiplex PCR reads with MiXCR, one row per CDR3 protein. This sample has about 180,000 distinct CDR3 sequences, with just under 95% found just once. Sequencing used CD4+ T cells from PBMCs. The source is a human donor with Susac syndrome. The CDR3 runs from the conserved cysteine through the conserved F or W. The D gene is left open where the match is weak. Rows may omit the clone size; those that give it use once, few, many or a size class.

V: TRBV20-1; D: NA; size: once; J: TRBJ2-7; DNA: TGCAGTGCTCCCGATATATTTAACGAGCAGTACTTC; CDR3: CSAPDIFNEQYF
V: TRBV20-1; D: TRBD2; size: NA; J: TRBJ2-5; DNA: TGCAGTGCTAAAGCGGGAGCCCGGGAGACCCAGTACTTC; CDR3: CSAKAGARETQYF
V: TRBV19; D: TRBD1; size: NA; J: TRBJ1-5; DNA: TGTGCCAGTAGCTTACAGGGGGCCGGGAGCAATCAGCCCCAGCATTTT; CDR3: CASSLQGAGSNQPQHF
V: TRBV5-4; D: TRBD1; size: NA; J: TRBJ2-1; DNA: TGTGCCAGCAGCGGGAGGACAGGGGGCTCCCCCAATGAGCAGTTCTTC; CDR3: CASSGRTGGSPNEQFF
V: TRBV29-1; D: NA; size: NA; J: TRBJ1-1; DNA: TGCAGCGTTGAAGCCCGCAGTGGAGTCACTGAAGCTTTCTTT; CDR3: CSVEARSGVTEAFF
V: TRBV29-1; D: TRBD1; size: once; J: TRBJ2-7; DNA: TGCAGCGTTCAGCAGGGGGCTTCCTACGAGCAGTACTTC; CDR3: CSVQQGASYEQYF
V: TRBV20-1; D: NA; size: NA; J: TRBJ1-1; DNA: TGCAGTGCTAGAGATCAACTGGGAGCTTTCTTT; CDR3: CSARDQLGAFF
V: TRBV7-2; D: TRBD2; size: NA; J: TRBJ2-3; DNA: TGTGCCAGCAGCTTAGGGACTAGCGGGGGTACGAATACGCAGTATTTT; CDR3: CASSLGTSGGTNTQYF
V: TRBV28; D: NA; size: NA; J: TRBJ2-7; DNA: TGTGCCAGCGAACAGACAGGACCGTCCTACGAGCAGTACTTC; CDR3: CASEQTGPSYEQYF
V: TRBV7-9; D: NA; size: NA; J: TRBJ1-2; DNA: TGTGCCAGCAGCCTCGGAGCTAACTATGGCTACACCTTC; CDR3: CASSLGANYGYTF
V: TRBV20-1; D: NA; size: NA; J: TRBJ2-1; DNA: TGCAGTGATGGTCGGCGGGAAAGCTCCTACAATGAGCAGTTCTTC; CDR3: CSDGRRESSYNEQFF
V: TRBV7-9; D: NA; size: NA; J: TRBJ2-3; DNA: TGTGCCAGCAGCTTACAACTCACAGATACGCAGTATTTT; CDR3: CASSLQLTDTQYF
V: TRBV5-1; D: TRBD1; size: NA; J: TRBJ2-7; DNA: TGCGCCAGCAGCGGACAGGGCTTTGGTGAGCAGTACTTC; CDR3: CASSGQGFGEQYF
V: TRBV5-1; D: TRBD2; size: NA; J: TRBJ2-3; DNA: TGCGCCAGCAGCATAAGCGGGGGCACAGATACGCAGTATTTT; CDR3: CASSISGGTDTQYF
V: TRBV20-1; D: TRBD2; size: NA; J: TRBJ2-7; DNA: TGCAGTGCCCAAACTAGCGGGAGGGCCTACGAGCAGTACTTC; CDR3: CSAQTSGRAYEQYF
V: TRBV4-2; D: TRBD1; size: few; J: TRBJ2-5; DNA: TGTGCCAGCAGCCGACAGGGGACGGAGACCCAGTACTTC; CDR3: CASSRQGTETQYF
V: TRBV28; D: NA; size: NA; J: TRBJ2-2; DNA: TGTGCCAGCAGTTTAACCGGCGGCGGGGAGCTGTTTTTT; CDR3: CASSLTGGGELFF
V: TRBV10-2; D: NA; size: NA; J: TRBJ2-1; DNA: TGCGCCAGCAGTGAAGGGGACTACAATGAGCAGTTCTTC; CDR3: CASSEGDYNEQFF
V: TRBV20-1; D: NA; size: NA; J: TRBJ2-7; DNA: TGCAGTGCTAGAGAGTCGAGGCGATTCGGGTACGAGCAGTACTTC; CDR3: CSARESRRFGYEQYF
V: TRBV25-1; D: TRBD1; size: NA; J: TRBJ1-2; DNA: TGTGCCAGCAGTGATTCGACAGGGGTGGGTAACTATGGCTACACCTTC; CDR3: CASSDSTGVGNYGYTF
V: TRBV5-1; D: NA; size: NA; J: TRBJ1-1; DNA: TGCGCCAGCAGCCCACGGGAATCCGACACTGAAGCTTTCTTT; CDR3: CASSPRESDTEAFF
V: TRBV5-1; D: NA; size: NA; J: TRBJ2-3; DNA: TGCGCCAGCAGCTTGGTCGGTAGCGGATACACAGATACGCAGTATTTT; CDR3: CASSLVGSGYTDTQYF
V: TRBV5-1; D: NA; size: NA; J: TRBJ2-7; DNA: TGCGCCAGCAGCTTTAGGGGAGCGGAGTACGAGCAGTACTTC; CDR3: CASSFRGAEYEQYF
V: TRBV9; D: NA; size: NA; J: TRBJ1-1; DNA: TGTGCCAGCAGCAGGGGAGGGGGGCGAGGCACTGAAGCTTTCTTT; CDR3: CASSRGGGRGTEAFF
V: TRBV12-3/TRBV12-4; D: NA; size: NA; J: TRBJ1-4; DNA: TGTGCCAGCAGTTTCGCGGGGGGGGCCCCTGCAACTAATGAAAAACTGTTTTTT; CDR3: CASSFAGGAPATNEKLFF
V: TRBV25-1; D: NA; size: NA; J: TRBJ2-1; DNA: TGTGCCAGCACCCCTCGGGCATCGCCTCTGAATGAGCAGTTCTTC; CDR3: CASTPRASPLNEQFF
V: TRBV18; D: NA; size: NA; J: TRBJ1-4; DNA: TGTGCCAGCTCATTCGGACAAGTGACAGCGATTAATGAAAAACTGTTTTTT; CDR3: CASSFGQVTAINEKLFF
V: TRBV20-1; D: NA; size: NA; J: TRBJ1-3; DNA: TGCAGTGCCGAGGACGGCACCTCTGGAAACACCATATATTTT; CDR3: CSAEDGTSGNTIYF
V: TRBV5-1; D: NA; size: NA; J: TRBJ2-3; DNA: TGCGCCAGCAGCACCTCGGGACGAGGCCGCACAGATACGCAGTATTTT; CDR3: CASSTSGRGRTDTQYF
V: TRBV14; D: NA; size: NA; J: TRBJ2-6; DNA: TGTGCCAGCAGCCACTGGAACTCTGGGGCCAACGTCCTGACTTTC; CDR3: CASSHWNSGANVLTF
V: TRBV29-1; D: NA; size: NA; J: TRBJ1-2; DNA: TGCAGCACCCAAGGGGCGGAGGGCTACACCTTC; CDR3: CSTQGAEGYTF
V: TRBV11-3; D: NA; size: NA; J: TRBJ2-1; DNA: TGTGCCAGCAGCCTGGGGCGTAGCATGGGGGATGAGCAGTTCTTC; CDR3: CASSLGRSMGDEQFF
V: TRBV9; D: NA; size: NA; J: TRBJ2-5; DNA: TGTGCCAGCAGCGTAGCGACTTACGAAGAGACCCAGTACTTC; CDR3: CASSVATYEETQYF